This TCR beta chain was captured in a study of Ad26.COV2.S vaccination and SARS-CoV-2 variants. Overall study results and limits: The study found similar non-spike TCR breadth in vaccine and placebo recipients. TCR breadth and depth estimates may have understated total T cell responses. Vaccine recipients posted higher spike-specific TCR breadth than their placebo counterparts.

In the case of this clone: Its antigen is unknown.

The protocol was immunoSEQ multiplex PCR, while the TCRdb copy is restricted to in-frame clones and leaves out a portion. The sample yields roughly 350,000 clones, about nine tenths seen once. Germline V CDR1 and CDR2: SGHRS, YFSETQ. After removal of 0 bases from V and 2 bases from J, the junction contained 5 bases not matched to a gene. The CDR3 loop spans 16 amino acids. As for treatment: roughly 20 received Ad26.COV2.S at low or high dose, single or two shots; a few received placebo; per-sample allocation not given. Samples analyzed were those drawn on day 63 after the first vaccine or placebo injection. The donor was a Boston adult aged 18-55 years.

The TCR sequence derives from a person between 18 and 65 years old who received the Ad26.COV2.S COVID-19 vaccine or a placebo. This specimen consisted of peripheral blood, obtained in a trial of Ad26.COV2.S vaccine versus placebo. The chain combines TRBV5-1 with TRBJ2-5, with 9 bases fitting TRBD2. The CDR3 reads CASSLELAGEQETQYF. In nucleotides, the CDR3 is TGCGCCAGCAGCTTGGAGTTAGCGGGGGAACAAGAGACCCAGTACTTC.